Listed here are 12 T cell receptor beta chains from one sample, sequenced in a study of shared clonotypes between healthy human individuals. The method was immunoSEQ multiplex PCR; TCRdb's version includes in-frame clones alone and lacks a portion of them. Of roughly 2,500,000 clones listed, roughly 93% are singletons. The source material was naive CD4+ T cells from PBMCs. Subset: CD45RA+ positively selected. The source of these receptors is a man aged 18-30 years in good health. Some clones in this sample may be carry-over from other donors' samples.

V is TRBV28 and J is TRBJ2-1, with 13 bases fitting TRBD2. Per germline, CDR1 MDHEN and CDR2 SYDVKM. The CDR3 is made up of 21 amino acids. V gave up 1 base and J gave up 5 bases; unmatched junction bases: 17. The CDR3 loop reads CASSLLGLAGVLNRVNNEQFF. The CDR3 DNA follows: TGTGCCAGCAGTTTATTAGGACTAGCGGGAGTGCTTAACCGAGTGAACAATGAGCAGTTCTTC.

The chain couples TRBV9 to TRBJ2-3, with 14 positions matching TRBD2. The CDR3 totals 16 residues. Germline loops: CDR1 SGDLS, CDR2 YYNGEE. The junction had 4 bases not matched to a gene; V was cut back by 3 bases and J by 4 bases. The CDR3 bases are TGTGCCAGCAGCGCGTGGACTAGCGGGAGGTCAGATACGCAGTATTTT. Translated: CASSAWTSGRSDTQYF.

The J gene is TRBJ1-1, the V gene TRBV6-6, with D unresolved. Trimming left V 0 bases short and J 6 bases short, with 11 bases between. From germline, CDR1 is MNHNY and CDR2 SVGAGI (reference sequence). This CDR3 has 14 amino acids. As DNA, the CDR3 is TGTGCCAGCAGTTACTCGACAAGCCGCCCTGAAGCTTTCTTT. Protein sequence: CASSYSTSRPEAFF.

This clone is a singleton in its sample. This rearrangement joins TRBV6-5 to TRBJ2-7, with 10 bases lining up with TRBD2. The CDR3 consists of 15 residues. With V trimmed by 8 bases and J by 4 bases, 11 bases remained unmatched. CDR1 is MNHEY and CDR2 is SVGAGI in the germline V gene. This CDR3 is CASRGPSGSTYEQYF. CDR3 nucleotide sequence: TGTGCCAGCCGGGGACCTAGCGGGAGTACGTACGAGCAGTACTTC.

Notes on this clone: Other nucleotide sequences from this sample produce the same CDR3. V is TRBV2 and J is TRBJ2-5; D gene ambiguous. The CDR3 has 12 residues. In germline, CDR1 is SNHLY, CDR2 FYNNEI. V was pared by 3 bases and J by 4 bases, with 6 bases between. The chain's CDR3 is CASSEMRETQYF. The CDR3 DNA is TGTGCCAGCAGTGAGATGAGAGAGACCCAGTACTTC.

CDR3 DNA sequence: TGTGCCAGCAGCGAAACAGCTATTACCTACAATGAGCAGTTCTTC. Amino acids: CASSETAITYNEQFF. This chain connects TRBV7-3 to TRBJ2-1; D remains ambiguous. The germline V gene encodes CDR1 SGHTA and CDR2 FQGTGA. V shed 5 bases and J shed 2 bases, with 13 bases lying between them. This CDR3 has 15 amino acids.

A word on this clone: Different DNA sequences within this sample yield the same CDR3. The chain uses TRBV7-2 and TRBJ2-4; the match to TRBD1 covers 8 bases. CDR1 is SGHTA and CDR2 is FQGNSA in the germline V gene. The CDR3 covers 13 residues. Germline trimming cut 4 bases from V and 7 bases from J; bases unmatched to any gene: 3. The CDR3 DNA follows: TGTGCCAGCAGCTCTACAGGGGGGAACATTCAGTACTTC. As protein: CASSSTGGNIQYF. Complete variable domain (other parts from reference TRBV7-2 and TRBJ2-4): GAGVSQSPSNKVTEKGKDVELRCDPISGHTALYWYRQSLGQGLEFLIYFQGNSAPDKSGLPSDRFSAERTGGSVSTLTIQRTQQEDSAVYLCASSSTGGNIQYFGAGTRLSVL.

V and J are TRBV2 and TRBJ2-3; TRBD1 aligns across 8 bases. V lost 4 bases to trimming and J lost 4 bases; unmatched junction nucleotides: 7. CDR3 length: 15 residues. Germline assignment: CDR1 SNHLY and CDR2 FYNNEI. CDR3 in DNA: TGTGCCAGCAGTGGGGCAGGGGGCGCGGCAGATACGCAGTATTTT. Residues: CASSGAGGAADTQYF.

J is TRBJ2-5 and V is TRBV28, with 7 bases identical to TRBD1. The V and J ends lost 8 bases and 4 bases, in that order; junction bases with no gene match: 16. CDR3 length equals 16 residues. From germline, CDR1 is MDHEN and CDR2 SYDVKM. This chain's CDR3 is CASRTFRGYPPETQYF. The CDR3 DNA sequence: TGTGCCAGCCGAACCTTCAGGGGGTATCCCCCAGAGACCCAGTACTTC.

The rearrangement uses TRBV15 and TRBJ2-1; 7 bases fit TRBD1. This CDR3 comprises 15 residues. Germline lookup yields CDR1 LNHNV and CDR2 YYDKDF (reference sequence). V dropped 3 bases and J dropped 5; count of bases not matched to a gene: 7. The CDR3 reads CATSRPGTENNEQFF. The CDR3 DNA sequence: TGTGCCACCAGCAGGCCTGGGACAGAAAACAATGAGCAGTTCTTC.

Worth noting for this clone: Other DNA sequences in the sample encode the same CDR3. V and J are TRBV19 and TRBJ2-1; TRBD2 matches at 13 bases. V lost 4 bases to trimming and J lost 3 bases; unmatched junction nucleotides: 0. Germline CDR1 LNHDA, CDR2 SQIVND (reference sequence). The CDR3 covers 15 residues. CDR3 protein: CASSRLAGGYNEQFF. The CDR3 DNA reads as TGTGCCAGTAGTAGACTAGCGGGGGGCTACAATGAGCAGTTCTTC.

This chain connects TRBV29-1 to TRBJ1-3; D call uncertain. Germline CDR1 and CDR2: SQVTM and ANQGSEA. The V and J ends lost 4 bases and 4 bases respectively, with 14 bases between them. The CDR3 contains 14 residues. Here the CDR3 reads CSVGTAGVGNTIYF. In DNA, the CDR3 is TGCAGCGTTGGGACGGCTGGAGTCGGAAACACCATATATTTT. Based on the CDR3 plus reference TRBV29-1 and TRBJ1-3, the full variable domain is SAVISQKPSRDICQRGTSLTIQCQVDSQVTMMFWYRQQPGQSLTLIATANQGSEATYESGFVIDKFPISRPNLTFSTLTVSNMSPEDSSIYLCSVGTAGVGNTIYFGEGSWLTVV.